Each of the 2 T cell receptor beta chains below was sequenced from the same sample in a study of blood T cell repertoires in COVID-19. Using immunoSEQ multiplex PCR, the repertoire was profiled, and TCRdb retains in-frame clones only, with some absent. In the table there are approximately 70,000 clones, 88% of which are singletons. Specimen: peripheral blood. The receptors shown here come from a human donor in a cohort sampled during active COVID-19.

The chain recombines TRBV28 with TRBJ2-7, with 9 bases matching TRBD1. J was trimmed by 7 bases and V by 6 bases; bases with no gene match: 13. In germline, CDR1 is MDHEN, CDR2 SYDVKM. The CDR3 is 15 amino acids. This CDR3 reads CASRGTGTGLGEQYF. CDR3 bases: TGTGCCAGCAGGGGGACCGGGACAGGGTTGGGGGAGCAGTACTTC.

This clone was detected once. The CDR3 DNA sequence: TGTGCCAGCGGGCGTGGAAACTACGAGCAGTACTTC. Translating it yields CASGRGNYEQYF. V is TRBV6-5 and J is TRBJ2-7; D remains ambiguous. Deletions cut 8 bases from V and 3 bases from J, with 11 bases between. Germline values: CDR1 MNHEY, CDR2 SVGAGI. This CDR3 spans 12 amino acids.